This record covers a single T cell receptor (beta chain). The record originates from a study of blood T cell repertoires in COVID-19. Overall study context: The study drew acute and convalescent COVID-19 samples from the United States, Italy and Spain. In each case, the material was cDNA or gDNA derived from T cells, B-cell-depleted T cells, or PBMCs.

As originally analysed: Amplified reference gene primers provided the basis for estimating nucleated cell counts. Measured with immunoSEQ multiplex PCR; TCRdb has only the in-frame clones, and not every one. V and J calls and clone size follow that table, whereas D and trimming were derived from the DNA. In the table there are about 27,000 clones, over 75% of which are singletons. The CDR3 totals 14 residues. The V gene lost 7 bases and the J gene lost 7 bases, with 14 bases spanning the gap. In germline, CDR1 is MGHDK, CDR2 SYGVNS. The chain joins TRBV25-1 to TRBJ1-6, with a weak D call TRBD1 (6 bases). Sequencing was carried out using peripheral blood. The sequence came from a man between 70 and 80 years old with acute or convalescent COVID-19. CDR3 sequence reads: CASKPTGTNSPLHF. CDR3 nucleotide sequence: TGTGCCAGCAAACCAACAGGGACAAATTCACCCCTCCACTTT.